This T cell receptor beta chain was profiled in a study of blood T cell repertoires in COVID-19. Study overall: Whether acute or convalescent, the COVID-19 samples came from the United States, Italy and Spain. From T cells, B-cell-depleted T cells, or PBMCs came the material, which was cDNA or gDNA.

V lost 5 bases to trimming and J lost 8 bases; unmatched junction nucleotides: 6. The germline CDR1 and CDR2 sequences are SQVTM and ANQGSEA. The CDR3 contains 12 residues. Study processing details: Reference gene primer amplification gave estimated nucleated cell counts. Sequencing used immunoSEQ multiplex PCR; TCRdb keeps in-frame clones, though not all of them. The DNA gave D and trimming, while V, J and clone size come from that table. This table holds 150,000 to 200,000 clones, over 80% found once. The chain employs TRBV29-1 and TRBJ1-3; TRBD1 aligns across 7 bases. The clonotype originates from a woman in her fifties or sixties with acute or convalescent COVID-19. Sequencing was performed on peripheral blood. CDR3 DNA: TGCAGCGTTAAGGGGGCTGGGGACACCATATATTTT. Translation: CSVKGAGDTIYF.